One and the same sample provided the 17 T cell receptor beta chains below, sequenced in a study of monozygotic twins with inflammatory bowel disease. After re-calling the 5' RACE reads, TCRdb lists one entry per CDR3 protein, DNA absent. The table for this sample gives nearly 450,000 distinct CDR3 sequences. Sequenced sample: blood. These TCRs come from a human donor with ulcerative colitis or Crohn's disease, or a healthy co-twin of an affected twin (not recorded which).

The chain links TRBV7-9 to TRBJ1-4; TCRdb designates TRBD1, a call that cannot be tested without DNA. The germline gives CDR1 SEHNR, CDR2 FQNEAQ (reference sequence). There are 16 residues in the CDR3. This CDR3 is CASSPYTGGFGEKLFF.

V is TRBV20-1 and J is TRBJ2-7. Germline V CDR1 and CDR2: DFQATT, SNEGSKA (reference sequence). The CDR3 is 12 amino acids. CDR3 sequence: CSARSQLGEQYF.

V gene TRBV29-1 combines with J gene TRBJ2-5; TCRdb picks TRBD1, but there is no DNA to check that call. The CDR3 spans 17 residues. Germline V gene lookup returns CDR1 SQVTM and CDR2 ANQGSEA. The CDR3 loop is CSVRTGVPSWTQETQYF.

This chain joins TRBV10-3 and TRBJ1-1; TCRdb outputs TRBD1, but without DNA this stays unchecked. Germline loops: CDR1 ENHRY, CDR2 SYGVKD. The CDR3 loop spans 17 amino acids. Here the CDR3 reads CAISESSGKSVNTEAFF.

This chain joins TRBV24-1 and TRBJ2-3; TCRdb's D call, TRBD1, is unchecked because there is no DNA. This CDR3 is 15 amino acids long. Germline V gene sequence: CDR1 KGHDR, CDR2 SFDVKD. CDR3 region: CATSDTQQGIDTQYF.

This rearrangement joins TRBV7-2 to TRBJ2-1. This CDR3 comprises 16 residues. Looked up from germline, CDR1 is SGHTA and CDR2 is FQGNSA. The CDR3 loop is CASSVSGGDPYNEQFF. The variable domain in full, with the rest retrieved from reference TRBV7-2 and TRBJ2-1, is GAGVSQSPSNKVTEKGKDVELRCDPISGHTALYWYRQSLGQGLEFLIYFQGNSAPDKSGLPSDRFSAERTGGSVSTLTIQRTQQEDSAVYLCASSVSGGDPYNEQFFGPGTRLTVL.

The chain combines TRBV4-2 with TRBJ1-6. From germline, CDR1 is LGHNA and CDR2 YNFKEQ. The CDR3 covers 13 residues. The CDR3 reads CASSQVTNSPLHF.

The chain recombines TRBV14 with TRBJ2-1; TCRdb's D gene call, TRBD2, goes unchecked for lack of DNA. Germline V CDR1 and CDR2: SGHDN, FVKESK. This CDR3 has 16 residues. The CDR3: CASRPFSGRADNEQFF.

V and J are TRBV6-1 and TRBJ2-2; the D call of TRBD1 rests on TCRdb alone, since no DNA is present to check it. The CDR3 spans 15 residues. Germline CDR1 reads MNHNS; CDR2 reads SASEGT. CDR3 loop: CASILRQGRTGELFF.

The CDR3 loop is CASSLALIRGKAFF. The rearrangement joins TRBV12-3 or TRBV12-4 to TRBJ1-1; TCRdb gives TRBD1 as the D gene, but with no DNA this cannot be confirmed. The CDR3 covers 14 residues.

The V gene is TRBV29-1, the J gene TRBJ2-1; TCRdb indicates TRBD1, and absent DNA this call remains unverified. CDR1 SQVTM and CDR2 ANQGSEA come from the germline V gene. This CDR3 comprises 14 residues. CDR3 sequence: CSVGLAGTGNEQFF.

The rearrangement links TRBV19 to TRBJ1-6; the D call of TRBD1 rests on TCRdb alone, since no DNA is present to check it. The CDR3 totals 16 residues. CDR1 and CDR2 (germline): LNHDA, SQIVND (reference sequence). The CDR3 spells CASSIDPGTANSPLHF. Full variable domain (outside the CDR3, taken from reference TRBV19 and TRBJ1-6): DGGITQSPKYLFRKEGQNVTLSCEQNLNHDAMYWYRQDPGQGLRLIYYSQIVNDFQKGDIAEGYSVSREKKESFPLTVTSAQKNPTAFYLCASSIDPGTANSPLHFGNGTRLTVT.

This chain joins TRBV4-3 and TRBJ2-1; the TCRdb D gene call, TRBD2, has no DNA to confirm it. Germline CDR1 LGHNA, CDR2 YSLEER. This CDR3 has 15 residues. This CDR3 is CASSQDPSGGLEQFF.

The CDR3 spells CASSLALGNQPQHF. The rearrangement links TRBV7-2 to TRBJ1-5. The CDR3 sequence is 14 residues long. Per germline, CDR1 SGHTA and CDR2 FQGNSA.

The chain combines TRBV4-1 with TRBJ2-3; the TCRdb D gene call, TRBD1, has no DNA to confirm it. Germline assignment: CDR1 MGHRA and CDR2 YSYEKL. The CDR3 has 16 residues. This chain's CDR3 is CASSQGTGTSTDTQYF.

The V and J genes are TRBV29-1 and TRBJ2-1; absent DNA, TCRdb's TRBD1 call cannot be checked. CDR3 size: 12 residues. The germline CDR1 and CDR2 sequences are SQVTM and ANQGSEA. CDR3 residues: CSASGHYNEQFF.

This chain connects TRBV29-1 to TRBJ2-1; no DNA is available, so the TRBD2 call from TCRdb remains unchecked. Germline V gene data show CDR1 as SQVTM and CDR2 as ANQGSEA. The CDR3 is made up of 13 amino acids. CDR3 protein: CSVGGSGRGEQFF.